The clone carrying this TCR beta chain has a handful of counts. Original handling: Counts of nucleated cells, estimated from reference gene primer amplification, were obtained. Data came from immunoSEQ multiplex PCR; TCRdb stores just in-frame clones and leaves some out. V and J calls and clone size are copied from that table; D and trimming were computed from the DNA. There are 200,000 to 250,000 clones in the sample; roughly 90% occur only once, and over 3% lies in the top ten. CDR1 is LNHDA, CDR2 SQIVND, per germline (reference sequence). The CDR3 runs to 14 residues. V was clipped by 5 bases and J by 7 bases; unmatched bases: 8. This specimen belongs to a study of blood T cell repertoires in COVID-19. Overall study context: Recovery meant two consecutive negative NP/OP PCR tests, professional clearance, or resolved symptoms.

V and J are TRBV19 and TRBJ1-2; 9 bases align to TRBD1. This receptor was identified in a woman in her 50s in a cohort exposed to, infected with or recovered from COVID-19 (not recorded which). What was sequenced was PBMCs or T cells enriched from blood (not recorded which). The CDR3, as DNA: TGTGCCAGTAGTCCTACGGGACAGGGAGGTGGCTACACCTTC. This encodes CASSPTGQGGGYTF.